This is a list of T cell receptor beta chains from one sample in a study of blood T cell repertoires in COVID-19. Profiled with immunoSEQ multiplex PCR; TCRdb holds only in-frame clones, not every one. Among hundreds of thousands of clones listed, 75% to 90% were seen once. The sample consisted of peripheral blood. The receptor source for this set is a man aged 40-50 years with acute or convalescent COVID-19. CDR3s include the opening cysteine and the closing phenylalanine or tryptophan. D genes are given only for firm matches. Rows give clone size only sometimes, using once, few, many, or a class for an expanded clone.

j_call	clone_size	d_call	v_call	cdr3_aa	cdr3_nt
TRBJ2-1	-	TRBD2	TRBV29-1	CSVAGRVAEYNEQFF	TGCAGCGTGGCCGGGAGGGTAGCGGAGTACAATGAGCAGTTCTTC
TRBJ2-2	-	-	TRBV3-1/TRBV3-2	CASSLRGELFF	TGTGCCAGCAGTCTGCGCGGGGAGCTGTTTTTT
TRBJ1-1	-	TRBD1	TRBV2	CASSETDRAHTEAFF	TGTGCCAGCAGTGAAACCGACAGGGCTCACACTGAAGCTTTCTTT
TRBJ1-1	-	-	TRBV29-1	CSVVRGSGAEAFF	TGCAGCGTTGTTCGGGGGTCGGGCGCTGAAGCTTTCTTT
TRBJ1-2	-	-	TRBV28	CASRTVNYGYTF	TGTGCCAGCAGAACAGTTAACTATGGCTACACCTTC
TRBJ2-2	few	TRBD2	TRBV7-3	CASSLWASGNTGELFF	TGTGCCAGCAGCTTATGGGCTAGCGGCAACACCGGGGAGCTGTTTTTT
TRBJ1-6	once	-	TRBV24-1	CATSDLLGEGRRYSPLHF	TGTGCCACCAGTGATTTGCTCGGGGAGGGGCGCCGTTATTCACCCCTCCACTTT
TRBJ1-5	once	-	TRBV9	CASTDQDFYSNQPQHF	TGTGCCAGCACCGATCAGGATTTTTATAGCAATCAGCCCCAGCATTTT
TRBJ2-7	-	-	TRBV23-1	CVRPEHYEQYF	TGCGTGAGACCGGAGCACTACGAGCAGTACTTC
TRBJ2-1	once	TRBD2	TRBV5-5	CASSLRAGAGDEQFF	TGTGCCAGCAGCTTGAGAGCGGGAGCAGGGGATGAGCAGTTCTTC
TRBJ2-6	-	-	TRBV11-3	CASSSGGSSGANVLTF	TGTGCCAGCAGCTCCGGGGGATCCTCTGGGGCCAACGTCCTGACTTTC
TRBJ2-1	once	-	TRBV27	CASREGGPYNEQFF	TGTGCCAGCAGGGAGGGCGGGCCCTACAATGAGCAGTTCTTC
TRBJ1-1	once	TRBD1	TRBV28	CASSPVTNRGIEAFF	TGTGCCAGCAGCCCCGTGACCAACAGGGGGATTGAAGCTTTCTTT
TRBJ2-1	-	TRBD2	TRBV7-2	CASSLTSGRVNEQFF	TGTGCCAGCAGCCTGACTAGCGGGAGGGTCAATGAGCAGTTCTTC
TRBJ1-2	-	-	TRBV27	CASSSSTGTPGGGYTF	TGTGCCAGCAGTTCCTCCACCGGGACTCCGGGTGGTGGCTACACCTTC
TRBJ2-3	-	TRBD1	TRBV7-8	CASSISQGAFTDTQYF	TGTGCCAGCAGCATATCACAGGGGGCCTTCACAGATACGCAGTATTTT
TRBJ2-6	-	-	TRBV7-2	CASSLIISGANVLTF	TGTGCCAGCAGCTTAATAATCTCTGGGGCCAACGTCCTGACTTTC
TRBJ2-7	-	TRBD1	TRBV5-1	CASSLGGQAYEQYF	TGCGCCAGCAGCTTGGGCGGACAGGCTTACGAGCAGTACTTC
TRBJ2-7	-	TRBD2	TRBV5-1	CASSLGASGSYEQYF	TGCGCCAGCAGCTTGGGGGCTAGCGGCTCCTACGAGCAGTACTTC
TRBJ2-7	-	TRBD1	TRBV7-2	CASSQKSGTGINEQYF	TGTGCCAGCAGCCAAAAGAGCGGGACAGGGATCAACGAGCAGTACTTC
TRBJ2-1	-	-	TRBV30	CAWSPSVYEQFF	TGTGCCTGGAGTCCCAGCGTGTATGAGCAGTTCTTC
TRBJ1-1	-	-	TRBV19	CASSIVLREAEAFF	TGTGCCAGTAGTATAGTCCTCAGGGAAGCAGAAGCTTTCTTT
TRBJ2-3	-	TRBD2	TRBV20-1	CSASSGREVIDTQYF	TGCAGTGCTAGTAGCGGGAGGGAGGTCATCGATACGCAGTATTTT
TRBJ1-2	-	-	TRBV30	CAWSVREDYGYTF	TGTGCCTGGAGTGTACGCGAGGACTATGGCTACACCTTC
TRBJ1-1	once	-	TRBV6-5	CASRGFEGTEAFF	TGTGCCAGCAGGGGTTTTGAGGGCACTGAAGCTTTCTTT
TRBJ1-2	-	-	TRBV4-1	CASRDRHAGYTF	TGCGCCAGCAGAGACAGACATGCTGGCTACACCTTC
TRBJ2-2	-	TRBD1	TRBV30	CAWSTGTANTGELFF	TGTGCCTGGAGTACCGGGACAGCGAACACCGGGGAGCTGTTTTTT
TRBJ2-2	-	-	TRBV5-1	CASSLGAVNGGTGELFF	TGCGCCAGCAGCTTGGGCGCGGTCAACGGGGGCACCGGGGAGCTGTTTTTT
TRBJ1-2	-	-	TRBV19	CASSNPTPGYTF	TGTGCCAGTAGTAACCCGACACCCGGCTACACCTTC
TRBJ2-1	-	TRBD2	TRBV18	CASSPTSGVNEQFF	TGTGCCAGCTCACCAACTAGCGGGGTGAATGAGCAGTTCTTC
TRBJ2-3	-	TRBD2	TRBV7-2	CASSLRLADTDTQYF	TGTGCCAGCAGCTTACGGCTAGCGGACACAGATACGCAGTATTTT
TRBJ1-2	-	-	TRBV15	CATSSHGGDGYTF	TGTGCCACCAGTTCGCACGGGGGGGATGGCTACACCTTC
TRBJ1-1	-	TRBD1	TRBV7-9	CASSKAWTGDGEAFF	TGTGCCAGCAGCAAGGCATGGACAGGGGATGGTGAAGCTTTCTTT
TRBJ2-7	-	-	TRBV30	CAWTRGSTPFEQYF	TGTGCCTGGACCCGAGGCAGCACACCCTTCGAGCAGTACTTC
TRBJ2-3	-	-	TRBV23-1	CASSPGLGTDTQYF	TGCGCCAGCTCCCCGGGACTCGGCACAGATACGCAGTATTTT
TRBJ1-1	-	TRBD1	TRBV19	CASSIAPLRQGRTKNTEAFF	TGTGCCAGTAGTATAGCCCCCCTCAGACAGGGACGGACCAAGAACACTGAAGCTTTCTTT
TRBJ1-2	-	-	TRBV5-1	CASSLALQVGGYTF	TGCGCCAGCAGCTTGGCCCTACAGGTTGGTGGCTACACCTTC
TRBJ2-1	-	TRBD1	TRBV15	CAVRDRGNNEQFF	TGTGCCGTCCGGGACAGGGGGAACAATGAGCAGTTCTTC
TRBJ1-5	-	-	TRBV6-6	CASSLQGGSQPQHF	TGTGCCAGCAGTCTACAGGGTGGCAGTCAGCCCCAGCATTTT
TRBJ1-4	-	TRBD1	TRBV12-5	CASGWDSHHEKLFF	TGTGCTAGTGGTTGGGACAGCCACCATGAAAAACTGTTTTTT
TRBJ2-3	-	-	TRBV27	CASSLVRATDTQYF	TGTGCCAGCAGTTTAGTCAGGGCCACAGATACGCAGTATTTT
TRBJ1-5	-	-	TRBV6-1	CASSERGDPQPQHF	TGTGCCAGCAGTGAACGCGGGGACCCCCAGCCCCAGCATTTT
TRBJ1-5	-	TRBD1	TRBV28	CASSQGQRGYQPQHF	TGTGCCAGCAGTCAGGGACAGCGAGGTTATCAGCCCCAGCATTTT
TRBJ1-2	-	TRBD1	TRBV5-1	CASSPRTGGDYGYTF	TGCGCCAGCAGCCCCAGGACAGGGGGGGACTATGGCTACACCTTC
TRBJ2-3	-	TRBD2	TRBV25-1	CASSERPSGSSDTQYF	TGTGCCAGCAGTGAACGGCCTAGCGGGAGTTCAGATACGCAGTATTTT
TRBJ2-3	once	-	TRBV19	CASSMGLYTDTQYF	TGTGCCAGTAGTATGGGACTTTACACAGATACGCAGTATTTT
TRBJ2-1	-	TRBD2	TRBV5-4	CASSSGTSGSSRYNEQFF	TGTGCCAGCAGCTCCGGGACTAGCGGGAGTTCTCGGTACAATGAGCAGTTCTTC
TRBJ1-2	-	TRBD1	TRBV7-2	CASSIRTGSNYGYTF	TGTGCCAGCAGCATCCGGACAGGGAGTAACTATGGCTACACCTTC
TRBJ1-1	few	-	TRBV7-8	CASSFLGGANTEAFF	TGTGCCAGCAGCTTCCTAGGGGGGGCGAACACTGAAGCTTTCTTT
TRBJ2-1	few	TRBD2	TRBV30	CAWSATGTSRGLFF	TGTGCCTGGAGTGCGACCGGGACTAGTCGGGGTCTGTTCTTC
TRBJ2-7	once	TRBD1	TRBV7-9	CASSSDRERPEQYF	TGTGCCAGCAGCTCGGACAGGGAGAGGCCCGAGCAGTACTTC
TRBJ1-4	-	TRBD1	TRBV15	CATSRYGTGAEKLFF	TGTGCCACCAGCCGCTATGGGACAGGGGCTGAAAAACTGTTTTTT
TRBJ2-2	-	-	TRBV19	CASSTGHPNTGELFF	TGTGCCAGTAGTACCGGACACCCGAACACCGGGGAGCTGTTTTTT